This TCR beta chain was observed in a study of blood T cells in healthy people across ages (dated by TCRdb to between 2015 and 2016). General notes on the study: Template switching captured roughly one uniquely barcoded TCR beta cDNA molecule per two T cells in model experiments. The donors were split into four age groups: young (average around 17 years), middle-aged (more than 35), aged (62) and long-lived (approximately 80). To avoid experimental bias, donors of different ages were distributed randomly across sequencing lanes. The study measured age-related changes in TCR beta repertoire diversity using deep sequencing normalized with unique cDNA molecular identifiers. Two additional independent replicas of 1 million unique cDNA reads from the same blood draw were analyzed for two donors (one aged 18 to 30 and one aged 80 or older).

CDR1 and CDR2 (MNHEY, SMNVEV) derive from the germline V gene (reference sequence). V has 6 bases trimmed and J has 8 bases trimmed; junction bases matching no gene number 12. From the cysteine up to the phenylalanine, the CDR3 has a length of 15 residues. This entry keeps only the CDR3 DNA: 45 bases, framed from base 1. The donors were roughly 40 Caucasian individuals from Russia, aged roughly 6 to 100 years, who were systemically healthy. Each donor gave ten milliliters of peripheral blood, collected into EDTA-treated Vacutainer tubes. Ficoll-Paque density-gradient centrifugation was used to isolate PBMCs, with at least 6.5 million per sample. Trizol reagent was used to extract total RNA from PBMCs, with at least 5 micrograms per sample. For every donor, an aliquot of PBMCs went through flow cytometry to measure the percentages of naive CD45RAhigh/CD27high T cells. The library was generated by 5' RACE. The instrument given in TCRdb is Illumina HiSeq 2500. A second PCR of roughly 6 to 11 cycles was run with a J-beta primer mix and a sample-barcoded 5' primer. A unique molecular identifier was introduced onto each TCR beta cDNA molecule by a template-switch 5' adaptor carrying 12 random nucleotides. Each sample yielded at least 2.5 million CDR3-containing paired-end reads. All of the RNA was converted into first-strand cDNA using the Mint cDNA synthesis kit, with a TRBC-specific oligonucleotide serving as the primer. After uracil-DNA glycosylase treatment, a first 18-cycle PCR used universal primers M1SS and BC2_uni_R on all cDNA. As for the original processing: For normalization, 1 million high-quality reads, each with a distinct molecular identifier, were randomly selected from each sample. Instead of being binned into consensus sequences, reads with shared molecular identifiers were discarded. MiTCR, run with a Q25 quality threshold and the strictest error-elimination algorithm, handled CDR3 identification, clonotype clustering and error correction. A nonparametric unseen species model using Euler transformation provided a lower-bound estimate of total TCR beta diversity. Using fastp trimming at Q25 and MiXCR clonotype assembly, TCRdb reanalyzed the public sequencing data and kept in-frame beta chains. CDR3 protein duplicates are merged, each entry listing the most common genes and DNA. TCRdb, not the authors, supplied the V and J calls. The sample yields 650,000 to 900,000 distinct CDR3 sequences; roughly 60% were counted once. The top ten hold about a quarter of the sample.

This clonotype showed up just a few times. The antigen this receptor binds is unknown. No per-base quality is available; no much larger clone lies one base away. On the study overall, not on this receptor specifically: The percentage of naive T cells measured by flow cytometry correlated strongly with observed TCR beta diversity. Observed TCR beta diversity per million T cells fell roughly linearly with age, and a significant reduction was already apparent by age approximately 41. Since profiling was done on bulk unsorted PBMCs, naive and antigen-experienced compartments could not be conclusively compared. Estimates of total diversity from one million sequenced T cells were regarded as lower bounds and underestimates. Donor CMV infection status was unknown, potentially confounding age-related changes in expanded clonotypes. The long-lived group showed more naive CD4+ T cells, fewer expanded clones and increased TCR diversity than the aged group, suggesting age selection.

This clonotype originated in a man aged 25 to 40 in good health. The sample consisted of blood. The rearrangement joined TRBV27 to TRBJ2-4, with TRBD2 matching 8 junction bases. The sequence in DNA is TGTGCCAGCAGCGAGAACGGACTAGCCGGGGACATTCAGTACTTC. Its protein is CASSENGLAGDIQYF.